This TCR beta chain emerged from a study of cytomegalovirus exposure and HLA in healthy donors. Details on this clone: The target antigen is unknown.

The V end was cut by 2 bases, the J end by 4 bases, with 7 bases between. Germline loops: CDR1 KGHSH, CDR2 LQKENI. The CDR3 has 13 residues. General study points: It was only CMV serostatus that was available as immune exposure information.

Vbeta (60) and Jbeta (13) primers were used in the PCR. The method was immunoSEQ multiplex PCR; TCRdb's version includes in-frame clones alone and lacks a portion of them. The repertoire holds about 120,000 clones, with around four fifths as singletons. The TCR was taken from a woman in her 40s in good health and CMV-seropositive. J is TRBJ2-3 and V is TRBV18; D is undetermined. Sequenced input: PBMCs. The CDR3 loop is CASSPTESDTQYF. Written as DNA, the CDR3 is TGTGCCAGCTCACCAACCGAGTCAGATACGCAGTATTTT.